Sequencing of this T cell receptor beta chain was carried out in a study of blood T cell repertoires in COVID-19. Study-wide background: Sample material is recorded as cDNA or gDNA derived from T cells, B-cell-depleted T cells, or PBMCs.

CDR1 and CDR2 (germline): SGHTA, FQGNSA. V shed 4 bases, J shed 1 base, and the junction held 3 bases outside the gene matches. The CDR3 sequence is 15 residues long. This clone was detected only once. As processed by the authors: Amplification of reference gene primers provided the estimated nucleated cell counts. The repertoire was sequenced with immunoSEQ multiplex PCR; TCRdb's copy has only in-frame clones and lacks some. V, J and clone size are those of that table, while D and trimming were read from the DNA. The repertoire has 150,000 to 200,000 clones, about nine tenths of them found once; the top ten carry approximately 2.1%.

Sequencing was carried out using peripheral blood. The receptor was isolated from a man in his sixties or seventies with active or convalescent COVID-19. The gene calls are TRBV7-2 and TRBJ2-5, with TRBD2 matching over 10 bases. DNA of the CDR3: TGTGCCAGCAGCTCTAGCGGGGGCTCCCAAGAGACCCAGTACTTC. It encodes CASSSSGGSQETQYF.